Shown below are 11 T cell receptor beta chains from a single sample sequenced in a study of T cell responses to AZD1222 COVID-19 vaccine. Here immunoSEQ multiplex PCR was the method, and the copy in TCRdb shows in-frame clones only, minus some. The table shows about 120,000 clones, with about nine tenths occurring only once. The starting material was peripheral blood, obtained on day 0 of AZD1222 vaccination. Receptor source: an adult in good health.

The chain has TRBV2 and TRBJ1-1; 7 nucleotides agree with TRBD1. Looked up from germline, CDR1 is SNHLY and CDR2 is FYNNEI. This CDR3 contains 15 residues. V dropped 3 bases and J dropped 2; count of bases not matched to a gene: 6. For the CDR3, the DNA is TGTGCCAGCAGTGAGTCGGGACAGTTTAACACTGAAGCTTTCTTT. The encoded protein is CASSESGQFNTEAFF.

The chain employs TRBV27 and TRBJ2-2, with TRBD2 matching 9 bases. V was clipped by 2 bases and J by 4 bases; unmatched bases: 8. Germline V gives CDR1 MNHEY, CDR2 SMNVEV (reference sequence). This CDR3 has 17 residues. The CDR3 sequence is CASSLAGGRGSTGELFF. CDR3 sequence (DNA): TGTGCCAGCAGTTTAGCGGGGGGGCGGGGCAGCACCGGGGAGCTGTTTTTT.

The chain is built from TRBV6-5 and TRBJ2-2, with D perhaps assigned TRBD1 or TRBD2 (5 bases each). The CDR3 is 14 amino acids. Germline values: CDR1 MNHEY, CDR2 SVGAGI. V was pared by 2 bases and J by 7 bases, with 11 bases between. As DNA, the CDR3 is TGTGCCAGCAGTTACGGGACCGACAACGGGGAGCTGTTTTTT. This sequence encodes CASSYGTDNGELFF.

V is TRBV7-9 and J is TRBJ1-4, with D possibly being TRBD1 (5 bases). Germline V gene lookup returns CDR1 SEHNR and CDR2 FQNEAQ (reference sequence). Trimming left V 4 bases short and J 0 bases short, with 9 bases between. The CDR3 has 15 residues. The CDR3 loop reads CASSYDSATNEKLFF. CDR3 nucleotides: TGTGCCAGCAGCTACGACAGCGCAACTAATGAAAAACTGTTTTTT.

The chain's CDR3 is CASSQDINGNTIYF. The CDR3 DNA reads as TGTGCCAGCAGCCAGGACATTAATGGAAACACCATATATTTT. V and J are TRBV5-4 and TRBJ1-3; D possibly corresponds to TRBD1 (5 bases). Germline V gene lookup returns CDR1 SGHNT and CDR2 YYREEE (reference sequence). V dropped 4 bases and J dropped 3 bases, with 11 bases sitting between them. This CDR3 is built from 14 residues. Looking up the rest from reference TRBV5-4 and TRBJ1-3 gives the full variable domain: ETGVTQSPTHLIKTRGQQVTLRCSSQSGHNTVSWYQQALGQGPQFIFQYYREEENGRGNFPPRFSGLQFPNYSSELNVNALELDDSALYLCASSQDINGNTIYFGEGSWLTVV.

In nucleotides, the CDR3 is TGTGCCACCAAACAGGGGGCTGGAATGAACACTGAAGCTTTCTTT. This gives the protein CATKQGAGMNTEAFF. V is TRBV15 and J is TRBJ1-1, with TRBD1 matching over 9 bases. Per the germline V gene, CDR1 is LNHNV and CDR2 is YYDKDF (reference sequence). This CDR3 spans 15 amino acids. V shed 7 bases, J shed 0 bases, and the junction held 6 bases outside the gene matches.

The V call is TRBV13, the J call TRBJ2-5; 11 positions match TRBD2. CDR1 is PRHDT, CDR2 FYEKMQ, per germline (reference sequence). CDR3 length equals 16 residues. Trimming at V came to 4 bases and at J to 3 bases, leaving 7 bases not matched to a gene. CDR3 DNA: TGTGCCAGCAGCTCTAAGGTTAGCGGGAGGGAAGAGACCCAGTACTTC. Translating it yields CASSSKVSGREETQYF.

This clone occurred once. The V call is TRBV7-2, the J call TRBJ2-5; no clear D gene. Trimming stripped 1 base from V and 0 bases from J, with 9 bases between. Germline CDR1 SGHTA, CDR2 FQGNSA. This CDR3 region has 15 residues. The CDR3 sequence is CASSLDHLYQETQYF. Here the CDR3 DNA reads TGTGCCAGCAGCTTAGATCACTTGTACCAAGAGACCCAGTACTTC.

In this sample, this clone turned up once. The chain links TRBV27 to TRBJ2-3; D is perhaps TRBD2 (8 bases). Germline values: CDR1 MNHEY, CDR2 SMNVEV (reference sequence). The CDR3 extends over 18 amino acids. V lost 5 bases to trimming and J lost 1 base, with 22 bases between them. The CDR3 DNA reads as TGTGCCAGCAGTCCTTGGGACAGCGGGAGCTGGGGCACAGATACGCAGTATTTT. As protein: CASSPWDSGSWGTDTQYF.

The J gene is TRBJ1-1, the V gene TRBV20-1; D is uncertain. This CDR3 spans 12 amino acids. V lost 3 bases and J lost 7, with 12 bases in between. Germline V gene lookup returns CDR1 DFQATT and CDR2 SNEGSKA (reference sequence). The CDR3 reads CSASKGSGEAFF. For the CDR3, the DNA is TGCAGTGCTAGTAAGGGTAGCGGTGAAGCTTTCTTT.

The V call is TRBV6-2 or TRBV6-3, the J call TRBJ1-5, with 7 bases that match TRBD1. Trimming at V came to 5 bases and at J to 9 bases, leaving 13 bases not matched to a gene. Per germline, CDR1 MNHEY and CDR2 SVGEGT. CDR3 length: 15 amino acids. CDR3 DNA sequence: TGTGCCAGCAGTCCCACGGGACAGACATCGAGGCCCCAGCATTTT. It is translated as CASSPTGQTSRPQHF.